A single sample is the source of the 17 T cell receptor beta chains below, sequenced in a study of blood T cells in healthy people across ages. Primed by a sample-barcoded 5' primer and a J-beta primer mix, a second PCR proceeded for 7 to 11 cycles. TCRdb reprocessed the 5' RACE reads with MiXCR, giving one entry per CDR3 protein. The table includes about a million distinct CDR3 sequences, more than 30% detected once. Sequencing was done on a sample of blood. These receptor sequences come from a man between 18 and 35 years old in good health.

Written as DNA, the CDR3 is TGTGCCAGCAGTTTACAGCGGGGGGTCGGCGGGGAGCTGTTTTTT. Amino acid sequence: CASSLQRGVGGELFF. V and J are TRBV12-3 or TRBV12-4 and TRBJ2-2; 9 nucleotides align to TRBD2. This CDR3 has 15 residues. The ends lost 2 bases at V and 7 bases at J; junction bases unmatched: 5.

This clonotype has just a few counts. This chain connects TRBV28 to TRBJ2-5; 7 positions agree with TRBD1. Germline assignment: CDR1 MDHEN and CDR2 SYDVKM. V was clipped by 6 bases and J by 4 bases; unmatched bases: 11. The CDR3 is made up of 15 amino acids. The CDR3 DNA reads TGTGCCAGCAGCTCAAGACAGGGATCAGGAGAGACCCAGTACTTC. Its translation: CASSSRQGSGETQYF.

This clonotype has ten or more counts. The chain recombines TRBV12-3 or TRBV12-4 with TRBJ2-5; D is possibly TRBD1 or TRBD2 (5 bases each). The CDR3 runs to 13 residues. Trimming removed 3 bases at V and 5 bases at J, with 10 bases between. CDR3 DNA: TGTGCCAGCAGTTTTTTGAGGGACGAGACCCAGTACTTC. Protein: CASSFLRDETQYF.

The gene calls are TRBV6-2 or TRBV6-3 and TRBJ1-2; 7 bases agree with TRBD1. Germline-derived CDR1 and CDR2 are MNHEY and SVGEGT. V was pared by 5 bases and J by 7 bases, with 7 bases of the junction left unmatched. CDR3 size: 13 residues. The CDR3 spells CASSRQGISGYTF. For the CDR3, the DNA is TGTGCCAGCAGTCGACAGGGCATCTCTGGCTACACCTTC.

To note about this clonotype: At one boundary the junction diverges from the germline segment, which might be a read error. V usage is TRBV20-1 and J usage is TRBJ1-1; tentatively, D is TRBD1 (5 bases). Germline V gives CDR1 DFQATT, CDR2 SNEGSKA (reference sequence). This CDR3 is built from 15 residues. The CDR3 nucleotides read TGCAGTGCTAGAGATTTGAGGGGCTCGAACACTAAAGCTTTCTTT. This gives the protein CSARDLRGSNTKAFF.

This rearrangement joins TRBV19 to TRBJ2-3; 7 positions agree with TRBD2. This CDR3 comprises 14 residues. Germline V gene lookup returns CDR1 LNHDA and CDR2 SQIVND (reference sequence). J lost 5 bases, V lost 4 bases, and 6 bases had no gene match. The CDR3 spells CASSKGLYEDTQYF. The CDR3, as DNA: TGTGCCAGTAGTAAGGGACTATATGAAGATACGCAGTATTTT.

V usage is TRBV14 and J usage is TRBJ1-6; tentative D call: TRBD1 (6 bases). Per the germline V gene, CDR1 is SGHDN and CDR2 is FVKESK. The V end was cut by 1 base, the J end by 5 bases, with 9 bases between. This CDR3 contains 15 residues. DNA for the CDR3: TGTGCCAGCAGCCAAGTCCACAGGGATAATTCACCCCTCCACTTT. This gives the protein CASSQVHRDNSPLHF. The entire variable domain, with the rest obtained from reference TRBV14 and TRBJ1-6, is as follows: EAGVTQFPSHSVIEKGQTVTLRCDPISGHDNLYWYRRVMGKEIKFLLHFVKESKQDESGMPNNRFLAERTGGTYSTLKVQPAELEDSGVYFCASSQVHRDNSPLHFGNGTRLTVT.

There are a few counts of this clonotype. The V call is TRBV27, the J call TRBJ1-2; the D is unclear. V was trimmed by 6 bases and J by 2 bases, leaving 13 bases between them. CDR3 length equals 14 residues. In germline, CDR1 is MNHEY, CDR2 SMNVEV (reference sequence). The CDR3 DNA is TGTGCCAGCAGCATTGGGATCGGAAACTATGGCTACACCTTC. Encoded protein: CASSIGIGNYGYTF.

V is TRBV11-1 and J is TRBJ1-4; D might be TRBD1 (5 bases). Trimming shortened V by 5 bases and J by 0 bases, and 13 bases separated the two germline ends. The CDR3 consists of 16 residues. Germline CDR1 is SGHAT and CDR2 is FQDESV (reference sequence). The CDR3 DNA follows: TGTGCCAGCAGCCTAAATCTCAGGGCAACTAATGAAAAACTGTTTTTT. Protein sequence: CASSLNLRATNEKLFF. The whole variable domain, remainder taken from reference TRBV11-1 and TRBJ1-4, is EAEVAQSPRYKITEKSQAVAFWCDPISGHATLYWYRQILGQGPELLVQFQDESVVDDSQLPKDRFSAERLKGVDSTLKIQPAELGDSAMYLCASSLNLRATNEKLFFGSGTQLSVL.

This clonotype was recorded a few times. This chain uses TRBV20-1 with TRBJ2-7; D call uncertain. The CDR3 loop spans 12 amino acids. The germline CDR1 and CDR2 sequences are DFQATT and SNEGSKA (reference sequence). Trimming took off 6 bases at V and 0 bases at J, with 9 bases between the two ends. The CDR3 bases are TGCAGTGCCAACGATCCCTCCTACGAGCAGTACTTC. Its translation is CSANDPSYEQYF.

There are a few counts of this clonotype. The chain is built from TRBV20-1 and TRBJ1-1; the D is unclear. This CDR3 has 13 residues. Per the germline V gene, CDR1 is DFQATT and CDR2 is SNEGSKA (reference sequence). V was shortened by 6 bases and J by 0 bases, with 11 bases between the two germline ends. The CDR3 loop reads CSAGPRMNTEAFF. In DNA form, the CDR3 reads TGCAGTGCCGGACCACGTATGAACACTGAAGCTTTCTTT.

To note about this clonotype: This may stem from a read error, because a much larger clone lies one nucleotide away. This chain joins TRBV28 and TRBJ2-5, with TRBD2 matching over 9 bases. Losses at the gene ends were 5 bases for V and 2 bases for J; bases not matched to a gene: 6. The CDR3 consists of 15 residues. The germline V gene encodes CDR1 MDHEN and CDR2 SYDVKM. CDR3 nucleotide sequence: TGTGCCAGCAGTCCTGCGGGACTAGCACAAGAGACCCAGTACTTC. It yields the protein CASSPAGLAQETQYF.

The V gene is TRBV20-1, the J gene TRBJ2-5; D gene ambiguous. V lost 4 bases, J lost 1 base, and 7 bases lay in between. In germline, CDR1 is DFQATT, CDR2 SNEGSKA (reference sequence). The CDR3 consists of 12 residues. CDR3 nucleotides: TGCAGTGCTAATCCGCGCCAAGAGACCCAGTACTTC. The encoded protein is CSANPRQETQYF.

This clonotype was counted a single time. Germline and junction disagree at one end, which may indicate a read error. The rearrangement joins TRBV6-2 or TRBV6-3 to TRBJ1-1, with TRBD1 matching over 10 bases. Germline lookup yields CDR1 MNHEY and CDR2 SVGEGT. The CDR3 covers 16 residues. CDR3 nucleotide sequence: TGTGCCAACAGTTACAGGGACAGGGGAGTCAACACTGAAGCTTTCTTT. Protein sequence: CANSYRDRGVNTEAFF.

This rearrangement joins TRBV20-1 to TRBJ2-7; D is undetermined. Trimming took 1 base from V and 4 from J, leaving 17 bases between them. CDR1 and CDR2 from the germline V gene are DFQATT and SNEGSKA (reference sequence). The CDR3 loop spans 15 amino acids. The CDR3 DNA reads TGCAGTGCTAGAGTTCGGCGGTCCCCCCAATACGAGCAGTACTTC. Translated: CSARVRRSPQYEQYF.

This clonotype was observed a handful of times. The chain has TRBV20-1 and TRBJ1-1, with 10 bases matching TRBD1. The CDR3 covers 13 residues. The junction had 4 bases not matched to a gene; V was cut back by 5 bases and J by 4 bases. Germline CDR1 DFQATT, CDR2 SNEGSKA (reference sequence). CDR3 loop: CSARQGAGTEAFF. In nucleotides, the CDR3 is TGCAGTGCTCGACAGGGGGCTGGCACTGAAGCTTTCTTT.

The V gene is TRBV19, the J gene TRBJ2-3; TRBD1 matches at 7 bases. Germline CDR1 and CDR2: LNHDA and SQIVND (reference sequence). V lost 5 bases and J lost 2; bases outside the gene matches: 10. The CDR3 has 16 amino acids. CDR3 nucleotides: TGTGCCAGTAGTCCCTCGACAGGGTGGGCCACAGATACGCAGTATTTT. This encodes CASSPSTGWATDTQYF.